This TCR beta chain originates from a study of cytomegalovirus exposure and HLA in healthy donors. As for the study in general: Roughly 170 million T cells yielded under 130 million unique TCR beta sequences in earlier analysis.

Vbeta (60) and Jbeta (13) primers were used in the PCR. The protocol was immunoSEQ multiplex PCR, while the TCRdb copy is restricted to in-frame clones and leaves out a portion. The sample lists approximately 100,000 clones, 80% to 85% occurring once. Germline CDR1 reads MGHRA; CDR2 reads YSYEKL. CDR3 size: 17 residues. J lost 4 bases, V lost 3 bases, and 11 bases had no gene match. This clonotype was sampled from a woman under 40 in good health and CMV-seronegative. The specimen was PBMCs. This rearrangement joins TRBV4-1 to TRBJ2-3; 9 nucleotides match TRBD2. The CDR3 DNA follows: TGCGCCAGCAGCCAGAGGTTTGGCGGGAGGGTCCCAGATACGCAGTATTTT. Its protein is CASSQRFGGRVPDTQYF.